This T cell receptor (beta chain) was profiled in a study of blood T cell repertoires in COVID-19. At the level of the study: The samples span acute and convalescent COVID-19 from the United States, Italy and Spain.

Germline-derived CDR1 and CDR2 are SGHDN and FVKESK. The ends lost 4 bases at V and 3 bases at J; junction bases unmatched: 6. CDR3 length: 15 amino acids. Authors' analysis steps: Using reference gene primer amplification, nucleated cell counts were estimated. Data came from immunoSEQ multiplex PCR; TCRdb stores just in-frame clones and leaves some out. The D gene and trimming were derived from the DNA, and the V and J assignments and clone size from that table. The sample includes around 260,000 clones, about four fifths of them seen just once. The sequence came from a woman in her forties or fifties who had recovered from COVID-19. The sample taken for sequencing was peripheral blood. The V and J genes are TRBV14 and TRBJ1-1; TRBD1 agrees at 9 bases. The CDR3: CASSRLGQGDTEAFF. CDR3 DNA: TGTGCCAGCAGCCGATTGGGACAGGGAGACACTGAAGCTTTCTTT.